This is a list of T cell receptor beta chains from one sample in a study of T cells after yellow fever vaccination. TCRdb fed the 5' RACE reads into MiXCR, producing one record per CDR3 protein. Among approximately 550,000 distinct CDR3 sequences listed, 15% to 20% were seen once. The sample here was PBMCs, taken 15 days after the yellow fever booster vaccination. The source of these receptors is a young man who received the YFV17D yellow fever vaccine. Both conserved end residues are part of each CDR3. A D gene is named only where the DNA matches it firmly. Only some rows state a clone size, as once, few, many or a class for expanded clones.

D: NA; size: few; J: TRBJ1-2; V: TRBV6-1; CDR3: CASSEAPQGLYTF; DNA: TGTGCCAGCAGTGAAGCACCGCAGGGTCTCTACACCTTC
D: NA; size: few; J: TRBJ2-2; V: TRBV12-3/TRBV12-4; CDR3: CASTPGAGELFF; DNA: TGTGCCAGCACCCCCGGGGCCGGGGAGCTGTTTTTT
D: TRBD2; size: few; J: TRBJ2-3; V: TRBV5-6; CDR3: CASSDPGLAGSADTQYF; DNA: TGTGCCAGCAGCGACCCGGGACTAGCGGGATCCGCAGATACGCAGTATTTT
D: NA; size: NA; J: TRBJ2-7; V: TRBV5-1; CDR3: CASSPSRGSEQYF; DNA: TGCGCCAGCAGCCCGTCGAGGGGGAGCGAGCAGTACTTC
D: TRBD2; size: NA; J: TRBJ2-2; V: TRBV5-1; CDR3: CASSLVPLAGAGELFF; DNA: TGCGCCAGCAGCTTGGTCCCCCTAGCGGGAGCTGGGGAGCTGTTTTTT
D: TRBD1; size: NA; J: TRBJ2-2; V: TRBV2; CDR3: CASSGTGGRTGELFF; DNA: TGTGCCAGCAGTGGGACAGGGGGCCGCACCGGGGAGCTGTTTTTT
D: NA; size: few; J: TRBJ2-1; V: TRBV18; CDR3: CASSPGSRSLNEQFF; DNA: TGTGCCAGCTCACCTGGATCCCGTAGCCTCAATGAGCAGTTCTTC
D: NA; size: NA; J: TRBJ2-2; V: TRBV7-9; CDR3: CASSPTAGFTGELFF; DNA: TGTGCCAGCAGCCCAACGGCCGGGTTCACCGGGGAGCTGTTTTTT
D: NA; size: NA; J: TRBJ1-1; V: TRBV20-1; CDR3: CSASTGRTNTEAFF; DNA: TGCAGTGCTAGTACCGGCAGGACTAACACTGAAGCTTTCTTT
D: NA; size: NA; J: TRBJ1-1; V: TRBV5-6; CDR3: CASSFWGLRDMNTEAFF; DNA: TGTGCCAGCAGCTTTTGGGGGTTGCGGGACATGAACACTGAAGCTTTCTTT
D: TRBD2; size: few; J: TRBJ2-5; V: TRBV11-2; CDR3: CASSLRSLGLAGVSETQYF; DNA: TGTGCCAGCAGCTTAAGAAGTCTGGGACTAGCGGGGGTGTCCGAGACCCAGTACTTC
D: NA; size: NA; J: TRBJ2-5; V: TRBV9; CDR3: CASNAGEGTQYF; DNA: TGTGCCAGCAATGCGGGCGAAGGGACCCAGTACTTC
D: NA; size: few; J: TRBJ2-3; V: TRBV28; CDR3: CASSKLLGSSTDTQYF; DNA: TGTGCCAGCAGTAAACTTCTAGGATCCAGCACAGATACGCAGTATTTT
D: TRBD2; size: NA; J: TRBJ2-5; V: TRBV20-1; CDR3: CSAREPAGEVSETQYF; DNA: TGCAGTGCTAGAGAGCCCGCGGGAGAAGTCTCAGAGACCCAGTACTTC
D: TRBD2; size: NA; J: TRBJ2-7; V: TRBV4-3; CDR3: CASSQDEREGSYEQYF; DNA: TGCGCCAGCAGCCAAGATGAGCGGGAGGGCTCCTACGAGCAGTACTTC
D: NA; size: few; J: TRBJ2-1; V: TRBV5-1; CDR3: CASSLELSYNEQFF; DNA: TGCGCCAGCAGCTTGGAGCTATCCTACAATGAGCAGTTCTTC
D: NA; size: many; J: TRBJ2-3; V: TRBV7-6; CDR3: CASSLLAISPPDTQYF; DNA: TGTGCCAGCAGCTTATTAGCGATTTCCCCCCCAGATACGCAGTATTTT
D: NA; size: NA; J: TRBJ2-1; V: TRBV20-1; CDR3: CSARSGTDSYNEQFF; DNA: TGCAGTGCTCGCTCCGGGACCGACTCCTACAATGAGCAGTTCTTC
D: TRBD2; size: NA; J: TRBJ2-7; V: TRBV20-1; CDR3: CSASGRSAYEQYF; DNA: TGCAGTGCTAGCGGGAGGTCCGCCTACGAGCAGTACTTC
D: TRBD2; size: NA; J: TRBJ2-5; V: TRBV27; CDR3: CASSWGGKETQYF; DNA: TGTGCCAGCAGTTGGGGGGGTAAAGAGACCCAGTACTTC
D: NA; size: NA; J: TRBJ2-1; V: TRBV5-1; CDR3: CASGWGGQAEQFF; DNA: TGCGCCAGCGGCTGGGGAGGACAAGCTGAGCAGTTCTTC
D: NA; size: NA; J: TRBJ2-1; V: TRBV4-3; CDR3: CASSQEGRGRANEQFF; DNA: TGCGCCAGCAGCCAAGAGGGCAGAGGCAGGGCCAATGAGCAGTTCTTC
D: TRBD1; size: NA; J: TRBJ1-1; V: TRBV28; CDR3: CASSFWTGEAFF; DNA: TGTGCCAGCAGTTTTTGGACAGGTGAAGCTTTCTTT
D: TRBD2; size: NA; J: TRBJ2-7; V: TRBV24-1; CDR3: CATITTQGLAGNEQYF; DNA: TGTGCCACGATAACTACCCAGGGTCTAGCGGGAAACGAGCAGTACTTC
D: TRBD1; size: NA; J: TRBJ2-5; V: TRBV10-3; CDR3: CAISNDRGQETQYF; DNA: TGTGCCATCAGCAACGACAGGGGGCAAGAGACCCAGTACTTC
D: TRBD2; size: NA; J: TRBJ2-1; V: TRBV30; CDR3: CAWMVGLYNEQFF; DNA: TGTGCCTGGATGGTGGGACTATACAATGAGCAGTTCTTC
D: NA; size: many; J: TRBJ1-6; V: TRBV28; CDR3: CASSSYNSPLHF; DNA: TGTGCCAGCTCTTCCTATAATTCACCCCTCCACTTT
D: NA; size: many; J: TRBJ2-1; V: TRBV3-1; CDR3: CASSSLRWENNEQFF; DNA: TGTGCCAGCAGCTCACTCCGGTGGGAGAACAATGAGCAGTTCTTC
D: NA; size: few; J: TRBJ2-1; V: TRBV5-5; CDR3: CASSKDRYNEQFF; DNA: TGTGCCAGCAGCAAGGACCGGTACAATGAGCAGTTCTTC
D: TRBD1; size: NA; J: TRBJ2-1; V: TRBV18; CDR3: CASSPQQGTQFF; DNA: TGTGCCAGCTCACCGCAACAGGGGACCCAGTTCTTC
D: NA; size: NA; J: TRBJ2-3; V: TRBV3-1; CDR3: CASSQMLVGTDTQYF; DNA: TGTGCCAGCAGCCAAATGCTAGTCGGCACAGATACGCAGTATTTT
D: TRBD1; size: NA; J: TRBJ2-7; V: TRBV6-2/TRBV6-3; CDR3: CASGAMTGPYEQYF; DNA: TGTGCCAGCGGGGCGATGACAGGGCCCTACGAGCAGTACTTC
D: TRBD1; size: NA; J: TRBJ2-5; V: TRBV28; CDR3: CASSPRDRLKETQYF; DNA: TGTGCCAGCAGCCCCCGGGACAGGTTAAAAGAGACCCAGTACTTC
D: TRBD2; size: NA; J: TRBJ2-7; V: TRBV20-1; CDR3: CSAGELAGGEQYF; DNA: TGCAGTGCAGGGGAACTAGCGGGAGGTGAGCAGTACTTC
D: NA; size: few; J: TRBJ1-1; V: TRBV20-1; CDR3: CSAAQGRGTEAFF; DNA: TGCAGTGCTGCACAGGGTCGGGGCACTGAAGCTTTCTTT
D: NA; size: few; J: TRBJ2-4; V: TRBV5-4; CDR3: CASSRDSGNIQYF; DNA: TGTGCCAGCAGCAGAGACAGCGGAAACATTCAGTACTTC
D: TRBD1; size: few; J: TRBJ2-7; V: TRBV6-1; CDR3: CASSDPGTGGSYEQYF; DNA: TGTGCCAGCAGTGACCCCGGGACAGGGGGCTCCTACGAGCAGTACTTC
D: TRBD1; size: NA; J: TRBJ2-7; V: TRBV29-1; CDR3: CSVEVTGFYEQYF; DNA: TGCAGCGTTGAGGTGACAGGGTTCTACGAGCAGTACTTC
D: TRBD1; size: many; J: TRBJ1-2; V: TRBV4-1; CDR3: CASNDREGEYGYTF; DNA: TGCGCCAGTAACGACAGGGAGGGTGAATATGGCTACACCTTC
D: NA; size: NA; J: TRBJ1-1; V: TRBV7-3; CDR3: CASSGGGGGTEAFF; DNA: TGTGCCAGCAGCGGGGGAGGGGGTGGGACTGAAGCTTTCTTT
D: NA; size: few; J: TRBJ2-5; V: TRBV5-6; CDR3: CASSLVARAETQYF; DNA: TGTGCCAGCAGCTTGGTTGCAAGGGCAGAGACCCAGTACTTC
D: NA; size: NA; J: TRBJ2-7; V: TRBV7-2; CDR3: CASSFQNEQYF; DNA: TGTGCCAGCAGCTTTCAGAACGAGCAGTACTTC